What follows describes a single T cell receptor (beta chain). Its specificity is unknown. This record comes from a study of CD8 T cells in Susac syndrome. Study-wide findings and caveats: That the number of individuals in its TCR sequencing and HLA analysis was relatively small was acknowledged by the study.

With random hexamers, about 0.5 to 1 ug RNA was reverse transcribed. In TCRdb, the immunoSEQ multiplex PCR reads were re-called with MiXCR into one record per CDR3 protein. Counted here are fewer than 350,000 distinct CDR3 sequences, approximately 91% occurring once; the ten biggest clones make up approximately 0.2%. TCR beta sequencing was performed on blood CD8+ and CD4+ T cells. Negative magnetic isolation gave CD8+ and CD4+ cells; FACS enriched CD8+ TEMRA. Germline V CDR1 and CDR2: SEHNR, FQNEAQ (reference sequence). There are 17 residues in the CDR3. V was trimmed by 2 bases and J by 2 bases, leaving 17 bases between them.

The clonotype comes from a human donor with multiple sclerosis. The rearrangement uses TRBV7-9 and TRBJ2-3, with D maybe TRBD2 (6 bases). What was sequenced was CD8+ T cells from PBMCs. The chain's CDR3 is CASSLSQGLIFTDTQYF. Written as DNA, the CDR3 is TGTGCCAGCAGCTTAAGTCAGGGACTTATCTTCACAGATACGCAGTATTTT.